These 9 T cell receptor beta chains were sequenced from one sample in a study of blood T cell repertoires in COVID-19. The table came from immunoSEQ multiplex PCR; TCRdb's copy has only in-frame clones and leaves some out. Of fewer than 200,000 clones in the sample, 88% are singletons; the top ten hold under 6.5%. The sample consisted of peripheral blood. These receptors were taken from a middle-aged man with active or convalescent COVID-19.

This clone was found a few times. This chain joins TRBV5-6 and TRBJ1-1; D unclear. V dropped 5 bases and J dropped 6 bases, with 23 bases sitting between them. The CDR3 contains 16 residues. Germline V gives CDR1 SGHDT, CDR2 YYEEEE. The CDR3 here is CASSQPGAFLEAEAFF. CDR3 nucleotide sequence: TGTGCCAGCAGTCAACCGGGAGCCTTCCTGGAGGCTGAAGCTTTCTTT.

This clone was seen once. The rearrangement links TRBV7-2 to TRBJ1-2; 10 positions match TRBD1. Germline V gives CDR1 SGHTA, CDR2 FQGNSA. The J segment lost 2 bases and the V segment lost 3 bases, leaving 3 bases of the junction unmatched. The CDR3 has 15 residues. As DNA, the CDR3 is TGTGCCAGCAGCTTGGGACAGGGGACCAACTATGGCTACACCTTC. Its translation: CASSLGQGTNYGYTF.

The chain links TRBV7-9 to TRBJ1-2; 9 positions match TRBD1. V lost 6 bases, J lost 7 bases, and 6 bases stayed unmatched. The germline gives CDR1 SEHNR, CDR2 FQNEAQ (reference sequence). The CDR3 contains 13 residues. CDR3: CASSLTGGLGYTF. For the CDR3, the DNA is TGTGCCAGCAGTCTCACAGGGGGCCTTGGCTACACCTTC.

V usage is TRBV19 and J usage is TRBJ2-3, with TRBD2 identical over 12 bases. The CDR3 has 17 amino acids. Germline values: CDR1 LNHDA, CDR2 SQIVND (reference sequence). V shed 5 bases and J 2 bases; nucleotides not matched to a gene: 8. Here the CDR3 DNA reads TGTGCCAGTAGTGCTCTAGCGGGAGGGCCTCTCACAGATACGCAGTATTTT. It yields the protein CASSALAGGPLTDTQYF. Looking up the rest from reference TRBV19 and TRBJ2-3 gives the full variable domain: DGGITQSPKYLFRKEGQNVTLSCEQNLNHDAMYWYRQDPGQGLRLIYYSQIVNDFQKGDIAEGYSVSREKKESFPLTVTSAQKNPTAFYLCASSALAGGPLTDTQYFGPGTRLTVL.

The chain combines TRBV7-2 with TRBJ2-7; perhaps TRBD2 as D (5 bases). This CDR3 comprises 14 residues. Trimming shortened V by 6 bases and J by 2 bases, and 14 bases separated the two germline ends. Germline assignment: CDR1 SGHTA and CDR2 FQGNSA. This chain's CDR3 is CASREGFMAYEQYF. The CDR3 DNA sequence: TGTGCCAGCAGAGAGGGCTTTATGGCCTACGAGCAGTACTTC.

This clone was seen once. The V gene is TRBV19, the J gene TRBJ1-1; 7 bases are shared with TRBD1. With V trimmed by 3 bases and J by 6 bases, 4 bases remained unmatched. The germline CDR1 and CDR2 sequences are LNHDA and SQIVND (reference sequence). This CDR3 spans 13 amino acids. CDR3 DNA sequence: TGTGCCAGTAGTATCGGACAGGTTTCTGAAGCTTTCTTT. It yields the protein CASSIGQVSEAFF.

The V and J genes are TRBV29-1 and TRBJ1-1; the D gene is possibly TRBD1 (6 bases). CDR1 is SQVTM, CDR2 ANQGSEA, per germline. This CDR3 is built from 13 residues. V lost 4 bases and J lost 0, with 9 bases in between. The CDR3 spells CSVGQGLNTEAFF. CDR3 bases: TGCAGCGTTGGCCAGGGGTTGAACACTGAAGCTTTCTTT.

V gene TRBV5-6 combines with J gene TRBJ2-7; D is possibly TRBD1 (6 bases). CDR1 is SGHDT and CDR2 is YYEEEE in the germline V gene. Trimming removed 4 bases from V and 2 bases from J, with 13 bases in between. CDR3 length equals 14 residues. In DNA, the CDR3 is TGTGCCAGCAGCGCCCGACCAGGGGCCTACGAGCAGTACTTC. It encodes CASSARPGAYEQYF.

This rearrangement joins TRBV3-1 (or the pseudogene TRBV3-2) to TRBJ2-1, with D unclear. The CDR3 loop spans 11 amino acids. V shed 3 bases and J shed 10 bases, with 7 bases lying between them. Germline CDR1 LGHDT, CDR2 YNNKEL (reference sequence). The CDR3 DNA sequence: TGTGCCAGCAGCCAGAGCGACGAGCAGTTCTTC. Residues: CASSQSDEQFF.